Below, 27 T cell receptor beta chains from the same sample are listed, as sequenced in a study of OX40 agonist ivuxolimab in advanced cancers. TCRdb's table, derived via immunoSEQ multiplex PCR, lists solely in-frame clones and lacks some. The sample shows about 63,000 clones, approximately 92% of them seen only once. The material was CD4+ or CD8+ T cells sorted from blood, obtained in a trial of the OX40 agonist ivuxolimab. Every receptor here comes from an adult with an advanced solid tumor such as melanoma, head and neck, liver or kidney cancer.

In this sample, this clone turned up once. The chain employs TRBV5-1 and TRBJ2-1; D possibly uses TRBD1 or TRBD2 (5 bases each). V lost 5 bases and J lost 1, with 13 bases in between. The CDR3 has 15 amino acids. The germline gives CDR1 SGHRS, CDR2 YFSETQ. CDR3 bases: TGCGCCAGCAGGTGGGACGTTCTATCCTACAATGAGCAGTTCTTC. Residues: CASRWDVLSYNEQFF. The full variable domain, in which reference TRBV5-1 and TRBJ2-1 provide the parts outside the CDR3, is KAGVTQTPRYLIKTRGQQVTLSCSPISGHRSVSWYQQTPGQGLQFLFEYFSETQRNKGNFPGRFSGRQFSNSRSEMNVSTLELGDSALYLCASRWDVLSYNEQFFGPGTRLTVL.

The rearrangement uses TRBV11-2 and TRBJ2-7; the D gene is possibly TRBD2 (5 bases). The CDR3 is 13 amino acids. Trimming stripped 7 bases from V and 4 bases from J, with 14 bases between. CDR1 is SGHAT and CDR2 is FQNNGV in the germline V gene. The CDR3 DNA is TGTGCCAGCAAACAATCGGACTCTTACGAGCAGTACTTC. This gives the protein CASKQSDSYEQYF.

The chain has TRBV28 and TRBJ1-1; weak D call: TRBD1 (6 bases). The V gene's germline CDR1 is MDHEN and CDR2 SYDVKM. This CDR3 has 17 amino acids. Trimming shortened V by 3 bases and J by 2 bases, and 19 bases separated the two germline ends. CDR3 residues: CASSFAIGGRDNTEAFF. The CDR3 coding sequence is TGTGCCAGCAGTTTTGCGATCGGGGGGCGAGATAACACTGAAGCTTTCTTT.

This chain joins TRBV28 and TRBJ2-7; TRBD1 matches at 7 bases. Looked up from germline, CDR1 is MDHEN and CDR2 is SYDVKM. The J segment lost 7 bases and the V segment lost 6 bases, leaving 9 bases of the junction unmatched. This CDR3 contains 13 residues. The CDR3: CASSHDRETEQYF. The CDR3, as DNA: TGTGCCAGCAGCCATGACAGGGAAACGGAGCAGTACTTC. Using reference TRBV28 and TRBJ2-7 for the parts outside the CDR3, the full variable domain is DVKVTQSSRYLVKRTGEKVFLECVQDMDHENMFWYRQDPGLGLRLIYFSYDVKMKEKGDIPEGYSVSREKKERFSLILESASTNQTSMYLCASSHDRETEQYFGPGTRLTVT.

The chain has TRBV23-1 and TRBJ1-1; D gene unclear. TRBV23-1 is filed as an ORF, its function uncertain. V was pared by 6 bases and J by 6 bases, with 20 bases between. This CDR3 has 15 residues. The CDR3 sequence: CASRNRARKWAEAFF. CDR3 coding DNA: TGCGCCAGCAGGAACCGGGCCAGAAAGTGGGCTGAAGCTTTCTTT.

The V and J genes are TRBV6-5 and TRBJ2-7, with D uncertain. Trimming left V 7 bases short and J 0 bases short, with 16 bases between. Per the germline V gene, CDR1 is MNHEY and CDR2 is SVGAGI. The CDR3 sequence is 15 residues long. CDR3: CASNQGPADSYEQYF. CDR3 DNA sequence: TGTGCCAGCAACCAAGGACCGGCGGACTCCTACGAGCAGTACTTC.

The chain employs TRBV5-6 and TRBJ2-2; the D is unclear. Germline V gene lookup returns CDR1 SGHDT and CDR2 YYEEEE. The CDR3 is made up of 14 amino acids. With 2 bases removed from V and 3 bases from J, the gap between germline ends came to 8 bases. Written as DNA, the CDR3 is TGTGCCAGCAGCTTAGTGAGAGACACCGGGGAGCTGTTTTTT. Translation: CASSLVRDTGELFF. Variable domain in full (rest from reference TRBV5-6 and TRBJ2-2): DAGVTQSPTHLIKTRGQQVTLRCSPKSGHDTVSWYQQALGQGPQFIFQYYEEEERQRGNFPDRFSGHQFPNYSSELNVNALLLGDSALYLCASSLVRDTGELFFGEGSRLTVL.

Points on this clone: This sample also contains other DNA sequences that code for the same CDR3. V is TRBV7-9 and J is TRBJ1-1; no clear D gene. The CDR3 totals 13 residues. Deletions cut 3 bases from V and 1 base from J, with 6 bases between. Per the germline V gene, CDR1 is SEHNR and CDR2 is FQNEAQ (reference sequence). This CDR3 reads CASSLAGNTEAFF. Written as DNA, the CDR3 is TGTGCCAGCAGCTTGGCTGGGAACACTGAAGCTTTCTTT.

This clone was recorded only once. The chain couples TRBV19 to TRBJ2-1, with 12 positions matching TRBD2. The CDR3 has 15 amino acids. The V gene end was trimmed by 7 bases and the J gene end by 6 bases; junction bases not matched to a gene: 7. CDR1 LNHDA and CDR2 SQIVND come from the germline V gene (reference sequence). CDR3 DNA: TGTGCCAGTACCCCCCTAGCGGGGGGGAGCAATGAGCAGTTCTTC. Its translation: CASTPLAGGSNEQFF.

The J gene is TRBJ2-7, the V gene TRBV9; 10 positions agree with TRBD2. V lost 4 bases and J lost 6; bases outside the gene matches: 7. The germline gives CDR1 SGDLS, CDR2 YYNGEE. This CDR3 spans 14 amino acids. CDR3 residues: CASSPSGGAGEQYF. The CDR3 DNA is TGTGCCAGCAGCCCCAGCGGGGGGGCTGGCGAGCAGTACTTC. Drawing the rest from reference TRBV9 and TRBJ2-7, the complete variable domain is DSGVTQTPKHLITATGQRVTLRCSPRSGDLSVYWYQQSLDQGLQFLIQYYNGEERAKGNILERFSAQQFPDLHSELNLSSLELGDSALYFCASSPSGGAGEQYFGPGTRLTVT.

This chain links TRBV5-6 with TRBJ2-3; D uncertain. This CDR3 spans 13 amino acids. The germline V and J ends were trimmed by 0 bases and 0 bases, with 2 bases remaining between them. The germline V gene encodes CDR1 SGHDT and CDR2 YYEEEE. The CDR3 loop reads CASSLDSTDTQYF. The CDR3, as DNA: TGTGCCAGCAGCTTGGACAGCACAGATACGCAGTATTTT.

The chain carries TRBV2 and TRBJ2-1, with D possibly called TRBD1 or TRBD2 (5 bases each). CDR1 and CDR2 from the germline V gene are SNHLY and FYNNEI. Deletions cut 4 bases from V and 10 bases from J, with 17 bases between. This CDR3 is 14 amino acids long. The CDR3 loop is CASSVYVGRDEQFF. The CDR3 coding sequence is TGTGCCAGCAGTGTGTATGTGGGCCGGGACGAGCAGTTCTTC. The variable domain in full, completed from reference TRBV2 and TRBJ2-1, reads EPEVTQTPSHQVTQMGQEVILRCVPISNHLYFYWYRQILGQKVEFLVSFYNNEISEKSEIFDDQFSVERPDGSNFTLKIRSTKLEDSAMYFCASSVYVGRDEQFFGPGTRLTVL.

The CDR3 nucleotides are TGTGCCACCGCGGGGGGTAATGAAAAACTGTTTTTT. Amino acids: CATAGGNEKLFF. The J gene is TRBJ1-4, the V gene TRBV15, with TRBD1 as a possible D gene (5 bases). This CDR3 is 12 amino acids long. With 8 bases removed from V and 4 bases from J, the gap between germline ends came to 8 bases. Germline V gene lookup returns CDR1 LNHNV and CDR2 YYDKDF (reference sequence). Combining the CDR3 with reference TRBV15 and TRBJ1-4 gives the whole variable domain DAMVIQNPRYQVTQFGKPVTLSCSQTLNHNVMYWYQQKSSQAPKLLFHYYDKDFNNEADTPDNFQSRRPNTSFCFLDIRSPGLGDTAMYLCATAGGNEKLFFGSGTQLSVL.

The chain is built from TRBV19 and TRBJ1-1, with a weak D call TRBD1 (5 bases). Trimming removed 4 bases at V and 3 bases at J, with 15 bases between. The CDR3 contains 15 residues. Looked up from germline, CDR1 is LNHDA and CDR2 is SQIVND (reference sequence). DNA of the CDR3: TGTGCCAGTAGTAACCCCCGCCGGGGGGACACTGAAGCTTTCTTT. It specifies CASSNPRRGDTEAFF.

The V call is TRBV9, the J call TRBJ1-2; D remains unclear. Trimming removed 0 bases from V and 2 bases from J, with 17 bases in between. Germline CDR1 SGDLS, CDR2 YYNGEE. There are 17 residues in the CDR3. The chain's CDR3 is CASSVGVPLATNYGYTF. The CDR3 coding sequence is TGTGCCAGCAGCGTAGGTGTGCCCTTGGCTACCAACTATGGCTACACCTTC.

The chain joins TRBV7-9 to TRBJ2-3, with a tentative D call TRBD1 (6 bases). CDR3 length: 16 residues. Trimming removed 8 bases at V and 2 bases at J, with 20 bases between. CDR1 SEHNR and CDR2 FQNEAQ come from the germline V gene (reference sequence). In DNA, the CDR3 is TGTGCCAGCGAGGGGGAAGGCGGACAACACACAGATACGCAGTATTTT. It codes for CASEGEGGQHTDTQYF.

V is TRBV2 and J is TRBJ2-7, with D perhaps matching TRBD1 (6 bases). Per the germline V gene, CDR1 is SNHLY and CDR2 is FYNNEI. This CDR3 region has 13 residues. V was shortened by 7 bases and J by 5 bases, with 15 bases between the two germline ends. CDR3: CASIWTADHEQYF. The CDR3 DNA follows: TGTGCCAGCATCTGGACAGCCGATCACGAGCAGTACTTC.

The chain combines TRBV7-6 with TRBJ2-2, with 9 bases that match TRBD2. CDR1 is SGHVS and CDR2 is FNYEAQ in the germline V gene. This CDR3 is built from 15 residues. Trimming took 4 bases from V and 2 from J; bases not matched to a gene: 2. CDR3 residues: CASSYSGGNTGELFF. In DNA form, the CDR3 reads TGTGCCAGCAGCTATAGCGGGGGCAACACCGGGGAGCTGTTTTTT.

The chain has TRBV5-6 and TRBJ2-3; TRBD2 matches at 7 bases. V trimming: 4 bases; J trimming: 1 base; junction bases outside the gene matches: 9. CDR3 length equals 16 residues. Germline V gives CDR1 SGHDT, CDR2 YYEEEE. This CDR3 reads CASSLWWGGGTDTQYF. CDR3 bases: TGTGCCAGCAGCCTCTGGTGGGGGGGTGGCACAGATACGCAGTATTTT. The variable domain in full, with the rest retrieved from reference TRBV5-6 and TRBJ2-3, is DAGVTQSPTHLIKTRGQQVTLRCSPKSGHDTVSWYQQALGQGPQFIFQYYEEEERQRGNFPDRFSGHQFPNYSSELNVNALLLGDSALYLCASSLWWGGGTDTQYFGPGTRLTVL.

On this clone itself: This CDR3 is missing its conserved last phenylalanine or tryptophan, likely due to a read error. The DNA is left out, because the CDR3 cannot be placed on it with certainty; the CDR3 is given as TCRdb lists it. The chain uses TRBV4-1 and TRBJ2-7. The CDR3 sequence runs 14 residues, both termini included. Germline-derived CDR1 and CDR2 are MGHRA and YSYEKL. CDR3 sequence: CASSQDGGLEVLDL.

The chain links TRBV30 to TRBJ1-1; D uncertain. The V gene lost 0 bases and the J gene lost 3 bases, with 14 bases spanning the gap. The CDR3 consists of 15 residues. The germline V gene has CDR1 GTSNPN and CDR2 SVGIG (reference sequence). CDR3 nucleotide sequence: TGTGCCTGGAGTGTATCTAAGGTACAGTACACTGAAGCTTTCTTT. Translation: CAWSVSKVQYTEAFF. The whole variable domain, remainder taken from reference TRBV30 and TRBJ1-1, is SQTIHQWPATLVQPVGSPLSLECTVEGTSNPNLYWYRQAAGRGLQLLFYSVGIGQISSEVPQNLSASRPQDRQFILSSKKLLLSDSGFYLCAWSVSKVQYTEAFFGQGTRLTVV.

The chain employs TRBV7-2 and TRBJ2-7; the D gene is possibly TRBD2 (5 bases). The V end was cut by 0 bases, the J end by 0 bases, with 9 bases between. Germline assignment: CDR1 SGHTA and CDR2 FQGNSA. The CDR3 is 15 residues long. In DNA form, the CDR3 reads TGTGCCAGCAGCTTAGCGGGCGGGTACTCCTACGAGCAGTACTTC. Its protein is CASSLAGGYSYEQYF.

CDR3 residues: CASSHRDSQETQYF. CDR3 nucleotides: TGTGCCAGCAGCCACCGGGACAGCCAAGAGACCCAGTACTTC. This chain joins TRBV11-2 and TRBJ2-5; 7 bases are shared with TRBD1. V dropped 5 bases and J dropped 1; count of bases not matched to a gene: 4. The CDR3 is made up of 14 amino acids. Germline V gene lookup returns CDR1 SGHAT and CDR2 FQNNGV.

This clone was observed a single time. V is TRBV9 and J is TRBJ2-7; TRBD1 matches at 7 bases. V was pared by 4 bases and J by 2 bases, with 6 bases of the junction left unmatched. The germline gives CDR1 SGDLS, CDR2 YYNGEE. CDR3 length: 14 residues. The CDR3 here is CASSPGTVTYEQYF. The CDR3 nucleotides are TGTGCCAGCAGCCCGGGGACAGTTACCTACGAGCAGTACTTC.

The V gene is TRBV7-9, the J gene TRBJ2-7; D might be TRBD2 (6 bases). CDR1 and CDR2 (germline): SEHNR, FQNEAQ (reference sequence). V lost 5 bases to trimming and J lost 4 bases, with 18 bases between them. The CDR3 spans 15 residues. In DNA, the CDR3 is TGTGCCAGCAGCCCCTCCAACCGGGACTTATACGAGCAGTACTTC. It yields the protein CASSPSNRDLYEQYF.

This clone showed up just once. CDR3 sequence (DNA): TGTGCCAGCAGTGAATCTGGGTTTCCTAGCTACGAGCAGTACTTC. Its protein product is CASSESGFPSYEQYF. This chain connects TRBV6-1 to TRBJ2-7; D gene unclear. This CDR3 comprises 15 residues. Germline-derived CDR1 and CDR2 are MNHNS and SASEGT. V was trimmed by 2 bases and J by 3 bases, leaving 14 bases between them.

The V call is TRBV19, the J call TRBJ1-1; 7 bases line up with TRBD1. Germline CDR1 LNHDA, CDR2 SQIVND (reference sequence). The CDR3 runs to 14 residues. Trimming removed 4 bases from V and 5 bases from J; junction bases left unmatched: 7. CDR3 sequence reads: CASSTRQGRTEAFF. CDR3 nucleotide sequence: TGTGCCAGTAGTACCCGACAGGGTCGGACTGAAGCTTTCTTT.